Shown below are 24 T cell receptor beta chains from a single sample sequenced in a study of monozygotic twins with inflammatory bowel disease. From its re-call of the 5' RACE reads, TCRdb lists each CDR3 protein once, without DNA. Its clone listing holds more than 350,000 distinct CDR3 sequences. Material: blood. These receptor sequences come from a human donor with ulcerative colitis or Crohn's disease, or a healthy co-twin of an affected twin (not recorded which).

The chain couples TRBV20-1 to TRBJ2-3; checking the TCRdb D call of TRBD2 is not possible without DNA. In germline, CDR1 is DFQATT, CDR2 SNEGSKA (reference sequence). The CDR3 runs 15 residues. CDR3 loop: CSALNLAGATDTQYF.

V usage is TRBV12-3 or TRBV12-4 and J usage is TRBJ1-2; TCRdb lists TRBD1, though no DNA is available to test this call. The CDR3 is 13 amino acids. The CDR3 region is CASTGQGSRGYTF.

This chain links TRBV29-1 with TRBJ1-2; TCRdb selects TRBD1, and the lack of DNA leaves this call unchecked. This CDR3 has 13 amino acids. Germline CDR1 SQVTM, CDR2 ANQGSEA. CDR3 amino acids: CSVIQGASYGYTF.

This chain links TRBV5-1 with TRBJ1-1. This CDR3 is 14 amino acids long. CDR1 is SGHRS, CDR2 YFSETQ, per germline. The CDR3 here is CASTTLDANTEAFF.

CDR3 in amino acids: CATAVGESSYNEQFF. The chain uses TRBV5-1 and TRBJ2-1; TCRdb designates TRBD1, a call that cannot be tested without DNA. CDR1 and CDR2 from the germline V gene are SGHRS and YFSETQ. This CDR3 region has 15 residues.

This chain joins TRBV25-1 and TRBJ2-2; TCRdb's assignment of TRBD1 cannot be checked, as there is no DNA. This CDR3 is 15 amino acids long. CDR1 and CDR2 from the germline V gene are MGHDK and SYGVNS. The CDR3 sequence is CASGMGGTNTGELFF.

The rearrangement links TRBV20-1 to TRBJ2-1; TCRdb names TRBD1, which stays unverified in the absence of DNA. Germline-derived CDR1 and CDR2 are DFQATT and SNEGSKA (reference sequence). The CDR3 loop spans 14 amino acids. CDR3: CSVTHWTPDNEQFF.

This chain joins TRBV20-1 and TRBJ2-1; TCRdb gives TRBD2 as the D gene, but with no DNA this cannot be confirmed. This CDR3 is 12 amino acids long. Germline lookup yields CDR1 DFQATT and CDR2 SNEGSKA (reference sequence). CDR3: CSASPSEGEQFF.

V and J are TRBV7-2 and TRBJ1-5; TCRdb picks TRBD1, but there is no DNA to check that call. CDR1 SGHTA and CDR2 FQGNSA come from the germline V gene. The CDR3 extends over 16 amino acids. The CDR3 protein is CASSLGRPLSNQPQHF.

The chain links TRBV20-1 to TRBJ2-3. This CDR3 has 16 residues. CDR1 is DFQATT and CDR2 is SNEGSKA in the germline V gene (reference sequence). CDR3 in amino acids: CSARKWVGGRTDTQYF.

The CDR3 spells CASSSRLTTNTEAFF. This chain connects TRBV28 to TRBJ1-1. The CDR3 is 15 residues long. Germline CDR1 is MDHEN and CDR2 is SYDVKM. The complete variable domain, with remaining parts taken from reference TRBV28 and TRBJ1-1, reads DVKVTQSSRYLVKRTGEKVFLECVQDMDHENMFWYRQDPGLGLRLIYFSYDVKMKEKGDIPEGYSVSREKKERFSLILESASTNQTSMYLCASSSRLTTNTEAFFGQGTRLTVV.

The chain couples TRBV5-1 to TRBJ2-4; lacking DNA, the TRBD1 call made by TCRdb goes unchecked. CDR1 is SGHRS and CDR2 is YFSETQ in the germline V gene. This CDR3 has 20 residues. The chain's CDR3 is CASSPMNRAGTELAKNIQYF.

The chain recombines TRBV7-3 with TRBJ1-1. Germline V gene lookup returns CDR1 SGHTA and CDR2 FQGTGA. The CDR3 is 13 residues long. CDR3: CASSLMSSTEAFF.

This chain links TRBV7-3 with TRBJ2-5; TCRdb's D call, TRBD1, is unchecked because there is no DNA. The length of the CDR3 is 13 residues. In germline, CDR1 is SGHTA, CDR2 FQGTGA. CDR3 residues: CASSDSHLETQYF.

The gene calls are TRBV2 and TRBJ1-4; TCRdb lists TRBD1, though no DNA is available to test this call. Germline lookup yields CDR1 SNHLY and CDR2 FYNNEI. The CDR3 loop spans 15 amino acids. The CDR3 sequence: CASSETYQRGEKLFF. Using reference TRBV2 and TRBJ1-4 for the parts outside the CDR3, the full variable domain is EPEVTQTPSHQVTQMGQEVILRCVPISNHLYFYWYRQILGQKVEFLVSFYNNEISEKSEIFDDQFSVERPDGSNFTLKIRSTKLEDSAMYFCASSETYQRGEKLFFGSGTQLSVL.

The chain couples TRBV27 to TRBJ2-5; TCRdb calls TRBD1, which cannot be checked without DNA. Per the germline V gene, CDR1 is MNHEY and CDR2 is SMNVEV (reference sequence). CDR3 size: 14 residues. The CDR3 spells CASRPTGGGETQYF.

J is TRBJ1-1 and V is TRBV7-2. The CDR3 loop spans 13 amino acids. Germline V gene data show CDR1 as SGHTA and CDR2 as FQGNSA. CDR3 sequence reads: CASSLFLNTEAFF. Combining the CDR3 with reference TRBV7-2 and TRBJ1-1 gives the whole variable domain GAGVSQSPSNKVTEKGKDVELRCDPISGHTALYWYRQSLGQGLEFLIYFQGNSAPDKSGLPSDRFSAERTGGSVSTLTIQRTQQEDSAVYLCASSLFLNTEAFFGQGTRLTVV.

The chain couples TRBV30 to TRBJ2-3. The germline gives CDR1 GTSNPN, CDR2 SVGIG (reference sequence). CDR3 length equals 11 residues. The CDR3 is CAWRDTDTQYF. The full variable domain, with the rest looked up from reference TRBV30 and TRBJ2-3, is SQTIHQWPATLVQPVGSPLSLECTVEGTSNPNLYWYRQAAGRGLQLLFYSVGIGQISSEVPQNLSASRPQDRQFILSSKKLLLSDSGFYLCAWRDTDTQYFGPGTRLTVL.

This chain links TRBV18 with TRBJ1-3; TCRdb calls TRBD1, which cannot be checked without DNA. Per germline, CDR1 KGHSH and CDR2 LQKENI. This CDR3 contains 15 residues. CDR3 region: CASSPLEGNGNTIYF.

The chain links TRBV28 to TRBJ2-2; TCRdb outputs TRBD2, but without DNA this stays unchecked. The CDR3 has 17 residues. CDR1 and CDR2 (germline): MDHEN, SYDVKM. The CDR3 sequence is CASSLGLAGEWTGELFF.

This chain uses TRBV9 with TRBJ1-2. Germline-derived CDR1 and CDR2 are SGDLS and YYNGEE. This CDR3 comprises 13 residues. CDR3 region: CASSVESGYGYTF.

The CDR3 is CASIPRPDWHEKLFF. The chain couples TRBV6-1 to TRBJ1-4. CDR3 size: 15 residues. The germline CDR1 and CDR2 sequences are MNHNS and SASEGT.

The chain has TRBV20-1 and TRBJ2-7; TCRdb designates TRBD2, a call that cannot be tested without DNA. Germline CDR1 reads DFQATT; CDR2 reads SNEGSKA (reference sequence). The CDR3 sequence is 14 residues long. This CDR3 is CSARVRLAGNEQYF.

V is TRBV5-4 and J is TRBJ2-1; without DNA, the TCRdb call of TRBD2 cannot be checked. Germline V CDR1 and CDR2: SGHNT, YYREEE (reference sequence). The CDR3 consists of 16 residues. CDR3 in amino acids: CASSSEGLAGGGEQFF.